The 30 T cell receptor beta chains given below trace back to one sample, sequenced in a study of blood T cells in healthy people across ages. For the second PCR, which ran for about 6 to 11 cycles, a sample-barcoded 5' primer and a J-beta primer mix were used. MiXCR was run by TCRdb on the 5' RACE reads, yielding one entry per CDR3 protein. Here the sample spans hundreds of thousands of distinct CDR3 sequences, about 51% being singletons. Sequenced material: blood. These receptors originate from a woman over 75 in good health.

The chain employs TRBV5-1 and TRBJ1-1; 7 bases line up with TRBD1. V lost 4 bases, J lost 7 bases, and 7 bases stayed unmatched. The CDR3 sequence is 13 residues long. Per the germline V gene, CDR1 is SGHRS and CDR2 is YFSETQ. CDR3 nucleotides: TGCGCCAGCAGCACAGGGGCTGACGGTGAAGCTTTCTTT. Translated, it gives CASSTGADGEAFF. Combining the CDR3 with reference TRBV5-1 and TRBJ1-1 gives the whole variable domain KAGVTQTPRYLIKTRGQQVTLSCSPISGHRSVSWYQQTPGQGLQFLFEYFSETQRNKGNFPGRFSGRQFSNSRSEMNVSTLELGDSALYLCASSTGADGEAFFGQGTRLTVV.

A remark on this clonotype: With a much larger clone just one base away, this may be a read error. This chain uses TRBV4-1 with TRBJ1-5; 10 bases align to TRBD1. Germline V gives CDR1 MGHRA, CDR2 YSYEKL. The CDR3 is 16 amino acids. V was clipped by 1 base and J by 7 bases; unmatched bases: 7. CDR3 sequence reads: CASSQGGTGAKQPQHF. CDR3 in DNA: TGCGCCAGCAGCCAAGGAGGGACAGGGGCGAAGCAGCCCCAGCATTTT.

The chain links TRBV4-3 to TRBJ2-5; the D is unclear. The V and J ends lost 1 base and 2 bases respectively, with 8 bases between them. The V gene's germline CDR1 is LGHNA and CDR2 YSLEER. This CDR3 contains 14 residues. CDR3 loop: CASSQGSPQETQYF. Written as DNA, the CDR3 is TGCGCCAGCAGCCAAGGAAGTCCACAAGAGACCCAGTACTTC.

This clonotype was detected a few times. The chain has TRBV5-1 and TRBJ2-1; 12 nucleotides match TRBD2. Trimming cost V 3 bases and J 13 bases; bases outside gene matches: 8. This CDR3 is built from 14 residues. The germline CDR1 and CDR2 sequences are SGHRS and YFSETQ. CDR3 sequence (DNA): TGCGCCAGCAGCTCACCACCTAGCGGGAGGGTCCAGTTCTTC. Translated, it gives CASSSPPSGRVQFF.

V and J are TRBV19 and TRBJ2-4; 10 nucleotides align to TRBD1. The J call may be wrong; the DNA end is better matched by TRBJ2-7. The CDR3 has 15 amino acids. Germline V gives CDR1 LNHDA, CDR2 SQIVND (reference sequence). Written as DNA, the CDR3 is TGTGCCAGTAGTTTCGGACAGGGGGGCGCCTACGAGCAGTACTTC. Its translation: CASSFGQGGAYEQYF.

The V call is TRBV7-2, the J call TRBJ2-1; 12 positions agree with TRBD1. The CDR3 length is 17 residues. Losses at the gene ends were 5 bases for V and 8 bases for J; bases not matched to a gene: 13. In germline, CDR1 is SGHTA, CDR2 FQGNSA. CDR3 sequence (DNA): TGTGCCAGCAGCCGAGAGGGGACAGGGGGCGGTATGGATGAGCAGTTCTTC. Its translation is CASSREGTGGGMDEQFF.

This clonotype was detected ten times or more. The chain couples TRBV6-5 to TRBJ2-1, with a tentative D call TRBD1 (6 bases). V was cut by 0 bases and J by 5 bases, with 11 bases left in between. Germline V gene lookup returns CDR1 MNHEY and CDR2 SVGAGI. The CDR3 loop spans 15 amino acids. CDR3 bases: TGTGCCAGCAGTTACTCCATCGGGACAAACAATGAGCAGTTCTTC. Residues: CASSYSIGTNNEQFF.

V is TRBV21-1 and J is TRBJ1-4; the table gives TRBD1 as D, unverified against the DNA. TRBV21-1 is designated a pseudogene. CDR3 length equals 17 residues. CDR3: CASSKFCGTAYNEKLFF. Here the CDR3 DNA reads TGTGCCAGCAGCAAATTTTGTGGGACAGCCTATAATGAAAAACTGTTTTTT.

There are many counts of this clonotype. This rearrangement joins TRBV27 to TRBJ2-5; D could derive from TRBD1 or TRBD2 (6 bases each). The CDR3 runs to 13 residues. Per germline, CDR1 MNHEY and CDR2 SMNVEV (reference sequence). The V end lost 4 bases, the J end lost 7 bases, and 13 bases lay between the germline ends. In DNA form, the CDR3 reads TGTGCCAGCAGTTCCCGGGGGCTTTTGACCCAGTACTTC. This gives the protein CASSSRGLLTQYF.

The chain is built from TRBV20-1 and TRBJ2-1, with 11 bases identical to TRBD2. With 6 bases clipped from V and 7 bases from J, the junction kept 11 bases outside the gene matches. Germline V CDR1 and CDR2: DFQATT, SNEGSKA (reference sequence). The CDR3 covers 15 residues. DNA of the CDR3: TGCAGTGCGAGAAATAGCGGGAGGGGAGGGAATGAGCAGTTCTTC. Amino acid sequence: CSARNSGRGGNEQFF.

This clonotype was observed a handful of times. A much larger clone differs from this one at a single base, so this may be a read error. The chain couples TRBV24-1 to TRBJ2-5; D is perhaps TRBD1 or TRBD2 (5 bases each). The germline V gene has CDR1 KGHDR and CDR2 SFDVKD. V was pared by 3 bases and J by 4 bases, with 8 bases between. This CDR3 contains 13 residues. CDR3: CATSDGTGETQYF. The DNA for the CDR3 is TGTGCCACCAGTGATGGGACGGGAGAGACCCAGTACTTC.

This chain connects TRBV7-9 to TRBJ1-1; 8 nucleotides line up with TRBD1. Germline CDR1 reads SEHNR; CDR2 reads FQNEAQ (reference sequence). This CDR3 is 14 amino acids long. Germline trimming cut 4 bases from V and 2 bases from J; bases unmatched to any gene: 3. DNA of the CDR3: TGTGCCAGCAGCTCCAGGGGGCCCAACACTGAAGCTTTCTTT. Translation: CASSSRGPNTEAFF.

CDR3 sequence: CASSNFRVPRTEAFF. The CDR3, as DNA: TGTGCCAGCAGTAACTTCAGGGTCCCGAGGACTGAAGCTTTCTTT. The rearrangement links TRBV27 to TRBJ1-1; maybe TRBD1 (5 bases). Trimming cost V 5 bases and J 5 bases, with 18 bases left between them. The CDR3 contains 15 residues. Germline lookup yields CDR1 MNHEY and CDR2 SMNVEV (reference sequence).

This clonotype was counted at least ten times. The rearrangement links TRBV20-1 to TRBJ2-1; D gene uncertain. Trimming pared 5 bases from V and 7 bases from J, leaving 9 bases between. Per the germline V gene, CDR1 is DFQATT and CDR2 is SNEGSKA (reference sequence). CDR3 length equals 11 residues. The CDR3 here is CSAPLVNEQFF. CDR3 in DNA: TGCAGTGCTCCCTTAGTGAATGAGCAGTTCTTC.

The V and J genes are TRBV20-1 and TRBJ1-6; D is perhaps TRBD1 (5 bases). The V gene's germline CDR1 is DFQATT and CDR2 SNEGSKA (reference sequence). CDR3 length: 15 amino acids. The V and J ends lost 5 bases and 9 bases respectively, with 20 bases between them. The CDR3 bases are TGCAGTGCTGGTGAATACAGGTCCCTGGGTTCACCCCTCCACTTT. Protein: CSAGEYRSLGSPLHF.

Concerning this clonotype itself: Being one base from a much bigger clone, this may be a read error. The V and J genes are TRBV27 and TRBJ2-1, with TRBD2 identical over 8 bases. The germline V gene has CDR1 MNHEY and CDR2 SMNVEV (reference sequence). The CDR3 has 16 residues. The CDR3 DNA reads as TGTGCCAGCAGACCTTCCCGAGCGGGGGAGGTCGATGAGCGGTTCTTC. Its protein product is CASRPSRAGEVDERFF.

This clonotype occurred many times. The CDR3 here is CASSLRGTSRSTDTQYF. The CDR3, as DNA: TGTGCCAGCAGCCTAAGGGGGACTAGCCGGAGCACAGATACGCAGTATTTT. This rearrangement joins TRBV6-1 to TRBJ2-3, with 9 positions matching TRBD2. The CDR3 extends over 17 amino acids. The ends lost 6 bases at V and 0 bases at J; junction bases unmatched: 10. CDR1 is MNHNS and CDR2 is SASEGT in the germline V gene.

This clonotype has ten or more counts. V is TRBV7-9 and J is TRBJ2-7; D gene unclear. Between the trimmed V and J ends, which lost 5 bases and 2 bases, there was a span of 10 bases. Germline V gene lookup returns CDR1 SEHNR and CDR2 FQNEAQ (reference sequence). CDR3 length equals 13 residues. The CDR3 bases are TGTGCCAGCAGCACCACAGATACCTACGAGCAGTACTTC. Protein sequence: CASSTTDTYEQYF.

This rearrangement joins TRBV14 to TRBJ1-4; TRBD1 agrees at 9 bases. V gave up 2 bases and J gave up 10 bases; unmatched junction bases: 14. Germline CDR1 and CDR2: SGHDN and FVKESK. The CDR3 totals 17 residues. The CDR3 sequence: CASSQTRDRVLSGKLFF. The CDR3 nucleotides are TGTGCCAGCAGCCAAACCCGGGACAGGGTGTTAAGTGGAAAACTGTTTTTT.

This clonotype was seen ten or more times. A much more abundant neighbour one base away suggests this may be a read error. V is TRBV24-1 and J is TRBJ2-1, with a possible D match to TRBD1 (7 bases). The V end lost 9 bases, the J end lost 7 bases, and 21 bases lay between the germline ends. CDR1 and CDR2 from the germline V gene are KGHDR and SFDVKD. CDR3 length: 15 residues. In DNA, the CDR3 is TGTGCCACCGGTGTCAGGGGGGTCCTTGTTAATGAGCAGTTCTTC. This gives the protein CATGVRGVLVNEQFF.

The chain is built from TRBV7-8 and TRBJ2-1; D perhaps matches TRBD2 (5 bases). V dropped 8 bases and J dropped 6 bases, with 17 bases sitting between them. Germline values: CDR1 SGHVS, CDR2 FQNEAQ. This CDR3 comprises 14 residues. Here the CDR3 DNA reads TGTGCCAGCGCCACGGGGTCCCTCGGCAATGAGCAGTTCTTC. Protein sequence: CASATGSLGNEQFF.

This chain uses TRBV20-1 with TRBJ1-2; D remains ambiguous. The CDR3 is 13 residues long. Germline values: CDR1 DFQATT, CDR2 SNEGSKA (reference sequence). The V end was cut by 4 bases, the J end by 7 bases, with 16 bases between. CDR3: CSATGPRAGGYTF. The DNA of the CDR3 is TGCAGTGCTACGGGTCCTCGGGCGGGTGGCTACACCTTC.

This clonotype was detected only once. The CDR3 coding sequence is TGTGCCAGCAGCCCGCCGACAGGGAATCTCTATGGCTACACCTTC. Residues: CASSPPTGNLYGYTF. The chain joins TRBV7-9 to TRBJ1-2; 7 bases match TRBD1. This CDR3 contains 15 residues. With V trimmed by 5 bases and J by 4 bases, 10 bases remained unmatched. Germline loops: CDR1 SEHNR, CDR2 FQNEAQ (reference sequence).

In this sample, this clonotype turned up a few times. The CDR3 DNA sequence: TGTGCCAGCAGTCAAAGGAGGGGGGAGACCCAGTACTTC. Translation gives CASSQRRGETQYF. The chain has TRBV25-1 and TRBJ2-5; D may match TRBD1 or TRBD2 (6 bases each). V was pared by 5 bases and J by 5 bases, with 12 bases between. Germline CDR1 is MGHDK and CDR2 is SYGVNS. There are 13 residues in the CDR3.

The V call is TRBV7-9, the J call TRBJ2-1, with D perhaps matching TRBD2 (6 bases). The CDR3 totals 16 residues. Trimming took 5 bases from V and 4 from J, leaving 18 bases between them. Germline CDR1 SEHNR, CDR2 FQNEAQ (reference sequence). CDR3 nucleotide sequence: TGTGCCAGCAGCCGGTCGGGGGTCCGGGATTACAATGAGCAGTTCTTC. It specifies CASSRSGVRDYNEQFF. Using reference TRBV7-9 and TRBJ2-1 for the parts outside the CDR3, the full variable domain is DTGVSQNPRHKITKRGQNVTFRCDPISEHNRLYWYRQTLGQGPEFLTYFQNEAQLEKSRLLSDRFSAERPKGSFSTLEIQRTEQGDSAMYLCASSRSGVRDYNEQFFGPGTRLTVL.

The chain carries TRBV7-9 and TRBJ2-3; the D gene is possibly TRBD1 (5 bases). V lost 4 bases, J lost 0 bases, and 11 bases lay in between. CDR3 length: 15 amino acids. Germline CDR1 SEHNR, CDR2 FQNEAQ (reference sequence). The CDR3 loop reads CASSYRQTSTDTQYF. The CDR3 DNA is TGTGCCAGCAGCTACCGACAGACTAGCACAGATACGCAGTATTTT.

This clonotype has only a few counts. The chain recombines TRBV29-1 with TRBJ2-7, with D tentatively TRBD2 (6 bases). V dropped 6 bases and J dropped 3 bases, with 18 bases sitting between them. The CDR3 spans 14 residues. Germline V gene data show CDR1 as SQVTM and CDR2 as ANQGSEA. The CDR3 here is CSVTELGEVYEQYF. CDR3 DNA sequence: TGCAGCGTGACAGAACTCGGGGAGGTCTACGAGCAGTACTTC.

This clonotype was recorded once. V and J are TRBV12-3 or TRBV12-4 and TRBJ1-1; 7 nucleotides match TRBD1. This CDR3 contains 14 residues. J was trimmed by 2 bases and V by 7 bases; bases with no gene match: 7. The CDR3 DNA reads TGTGCCAGCACCCCGGGACAGTACAACACTGAAGCTTTCTTT. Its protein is CASTPGQYNTEAFF.

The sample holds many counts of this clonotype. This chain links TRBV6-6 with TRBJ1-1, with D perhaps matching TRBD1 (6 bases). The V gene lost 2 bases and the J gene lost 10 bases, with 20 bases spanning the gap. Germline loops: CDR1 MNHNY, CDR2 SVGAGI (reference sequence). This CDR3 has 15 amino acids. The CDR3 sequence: CASSYGGLGGAAAFF. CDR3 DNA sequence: TGTGCCAGCAGTTACGGGGGGCTGGGTGGAGCTGCAGCTTTCTTT.

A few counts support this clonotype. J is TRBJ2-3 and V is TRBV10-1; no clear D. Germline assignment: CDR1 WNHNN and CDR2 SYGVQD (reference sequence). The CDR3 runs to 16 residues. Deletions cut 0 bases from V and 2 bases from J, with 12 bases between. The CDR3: CASSESALFDTDTQYF. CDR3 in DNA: TGCGCCAGCAGTGAGTCCGCCTTATTCGACACAGATACGCAGTATTTT.